The clone carrying this TCR beta chain occurred a few times. The antigen is undetermined. TCRdb reprocessed the 5' RACE reads with MiXCR, giving one entry per CDR3 protein. The profile shows about 160,000 distinct CDR3 sequences, roughly a third of them singletons. V lost 2 bases and J 9 bases, leaving 8 bases between the germline ends. CDR1 SEHNR and CDR2 FQNEAQ come from the germline V gene (reference sequence). CDR3 length: 12 amino acids. This sample was taken from a study of T-cell memory formation after mild COVID-19. Overall study results and limits: Contracting clones, day 15 to 85, had balanced CD4/CD8, and later expanders favored CD4+.

The receptor was isolated from an adult woman who had mild COVID-19 (a few samples of this study predate the infection). Cell type and time point are not known. The chain recombines TRBV7-9 with TRBJ2-1, with D unclear. The sequencing input was PBMCs or a T cell subset sorted from them (not recorded which). The CDR3 nucleotides read TGTGCCAGCAGCTTATCCCCGGGTGAGCAGTTCTTC. It specifies CASSLSPGEQFF. Together with reference TRBV7-9 and TRBJ2-1, the CDR3 gives the full variable domain: DTGVSQNPRHKITKRGQNVTFRCDPISEHNRLYWYRQTLGQGPEFLTYFQNEAQLEKSRLLSDRFSAERPKGSFSTLEIQRTEQGDSAMYLCASSLSPGEQFFGPGTRLTVL.